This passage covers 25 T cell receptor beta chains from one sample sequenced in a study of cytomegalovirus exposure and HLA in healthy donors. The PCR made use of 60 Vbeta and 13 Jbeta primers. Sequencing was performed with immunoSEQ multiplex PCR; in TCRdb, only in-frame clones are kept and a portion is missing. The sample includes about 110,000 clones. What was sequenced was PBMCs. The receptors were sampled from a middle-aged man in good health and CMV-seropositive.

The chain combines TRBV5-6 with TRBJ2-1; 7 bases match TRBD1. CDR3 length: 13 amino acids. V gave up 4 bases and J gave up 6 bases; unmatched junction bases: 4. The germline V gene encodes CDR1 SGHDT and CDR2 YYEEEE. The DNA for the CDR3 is TGTGCCAGCAGCACTGACAGGGTCAATGAGCAGTTCTTC. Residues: CASSTDRVNEQFF.

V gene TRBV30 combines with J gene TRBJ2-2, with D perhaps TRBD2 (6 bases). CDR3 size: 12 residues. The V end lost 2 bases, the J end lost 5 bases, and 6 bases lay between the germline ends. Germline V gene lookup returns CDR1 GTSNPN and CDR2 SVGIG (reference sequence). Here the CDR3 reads CAWSRETGELFF. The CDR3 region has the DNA TGTGCCTGGAGTCGGGAGACCGGGGAGCTGTTTTTT.

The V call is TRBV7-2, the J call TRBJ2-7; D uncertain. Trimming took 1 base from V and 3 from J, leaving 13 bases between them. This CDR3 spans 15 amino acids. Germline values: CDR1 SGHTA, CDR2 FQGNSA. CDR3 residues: CASSLEWRPFYEQYF. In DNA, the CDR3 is TGTGCCAGCAGCTTAGAATGGAGACCGTTCTACGAGCAGTACTTC.

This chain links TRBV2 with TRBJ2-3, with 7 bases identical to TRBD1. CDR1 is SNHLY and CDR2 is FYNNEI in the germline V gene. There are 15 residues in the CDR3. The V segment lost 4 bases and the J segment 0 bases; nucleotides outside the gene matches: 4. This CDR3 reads CASSGDRTSTDTQYF. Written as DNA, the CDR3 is TGTGCCAGCAGTGGGGACAGAACTAGCACAGATACGCAGTATTTT.

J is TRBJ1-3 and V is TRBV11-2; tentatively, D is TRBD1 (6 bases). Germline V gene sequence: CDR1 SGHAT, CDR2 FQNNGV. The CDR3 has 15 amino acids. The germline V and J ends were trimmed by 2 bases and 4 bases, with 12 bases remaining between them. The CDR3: CASSLSGDGGNTIYF. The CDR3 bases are TGTGCCAGCAGCTTATCAGGGGACGGGGGAAACACCATATATTTT.

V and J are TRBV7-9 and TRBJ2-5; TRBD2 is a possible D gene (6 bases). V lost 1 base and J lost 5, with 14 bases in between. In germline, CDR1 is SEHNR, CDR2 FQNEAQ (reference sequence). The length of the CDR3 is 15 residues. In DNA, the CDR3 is TGTGCCAGCAGCTTAGGAGATAAAGGAGGGGAGACCCAGTACTTC. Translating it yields CASSLGDKGGETQYF.

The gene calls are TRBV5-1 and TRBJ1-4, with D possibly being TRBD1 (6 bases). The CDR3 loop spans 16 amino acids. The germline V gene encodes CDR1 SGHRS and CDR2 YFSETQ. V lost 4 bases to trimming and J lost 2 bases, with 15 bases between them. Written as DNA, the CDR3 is TGCGCCAGCAGCCTTAGCCCTCAGGGGACTAATGAAAAACTGTTTTTT. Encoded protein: CASSLSPQGTNEKLFF.

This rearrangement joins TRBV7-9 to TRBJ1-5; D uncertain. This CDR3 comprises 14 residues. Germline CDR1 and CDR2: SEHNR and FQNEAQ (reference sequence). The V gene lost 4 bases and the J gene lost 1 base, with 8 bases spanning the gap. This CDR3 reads CASSWGGSNQPQHF. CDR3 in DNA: TGTGCCAGCAGCTGGGGAGGGAGCAATCAGCCCCAGCATTTT.

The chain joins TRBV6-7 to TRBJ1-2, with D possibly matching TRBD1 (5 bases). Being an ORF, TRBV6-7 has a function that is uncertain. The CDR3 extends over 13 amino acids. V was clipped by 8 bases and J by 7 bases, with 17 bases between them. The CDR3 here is CASHRKGAGGYTF. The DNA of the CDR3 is TGTGCCAGCCACCGCAAAGGGGCTGGTGGCTACACCTTC.

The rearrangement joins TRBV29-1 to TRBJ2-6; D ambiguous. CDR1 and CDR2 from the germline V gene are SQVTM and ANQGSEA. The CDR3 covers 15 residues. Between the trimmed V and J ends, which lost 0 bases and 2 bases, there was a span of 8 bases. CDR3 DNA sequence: TGCAGCGTTGAAGATCGCCGAGCTGGGGCCAACGTCCTGACTTTC. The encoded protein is CSVEDRRAGANVLTF.

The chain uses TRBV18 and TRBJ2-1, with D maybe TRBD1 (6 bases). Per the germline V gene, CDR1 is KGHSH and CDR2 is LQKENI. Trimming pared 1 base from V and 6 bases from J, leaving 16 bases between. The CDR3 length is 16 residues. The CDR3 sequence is CASSPRAGRGVNEQFF. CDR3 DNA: TGTGCCAGCTCACCACGTGCAGGCAGGGGTGTCAATGAGCAGTTCTTC. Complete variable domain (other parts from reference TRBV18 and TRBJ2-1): NAGVMQNPRHLVRRRGQEARLRCSPMKGHSHVYWYRQLPEEGLKFMVYLQKENIIDESGMPKERFSAEFPKEGPSILRIQQVVRGDSAAYFCASSPRAGRGVNEQFFGPGTRLTVL.

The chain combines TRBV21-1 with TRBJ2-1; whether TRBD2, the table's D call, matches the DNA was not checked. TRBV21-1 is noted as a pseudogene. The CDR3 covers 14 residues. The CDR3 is CASSKDTRGARQFF. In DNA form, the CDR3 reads TGTGCCAGCAGCAAAGACACTCGGGGGGCAAGGCAGTTCTTC.

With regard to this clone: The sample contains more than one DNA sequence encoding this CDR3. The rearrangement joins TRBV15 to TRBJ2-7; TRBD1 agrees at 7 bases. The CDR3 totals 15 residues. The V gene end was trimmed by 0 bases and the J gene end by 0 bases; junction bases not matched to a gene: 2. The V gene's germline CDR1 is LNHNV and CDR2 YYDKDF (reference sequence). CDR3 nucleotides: TGTGCCACCAGCAGAGATCGACAGGGCTCCTACGAGCAGTACTTC. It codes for CATSRDRQGSYEQYF.

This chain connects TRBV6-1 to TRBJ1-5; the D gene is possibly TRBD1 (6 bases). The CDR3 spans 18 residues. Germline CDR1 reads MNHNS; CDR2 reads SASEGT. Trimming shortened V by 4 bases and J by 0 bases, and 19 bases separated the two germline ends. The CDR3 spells CASSAGGVRGYSNQPQHF. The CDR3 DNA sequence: TGTGCCAGCAGTGCGGGGGGTGTCAGGGGCTATAGCAATCAGCCCCAGCATTTT.

The CDR3 DNA reads as TGTGCCAGCAGTTTGTTGTTTGGGACTAGCGGGAGTAACATTCAGTACTTC. Protein: CASSLLFGTSGSNIQYF. The genes are TRBV27 and TRBJ2-4, with TRBD2 matching 14 bases. V was clipped by 3 bases and J by 7 bases; unmatched bases: 8. This CDR3 comprises 17 residues. Germline V gene lookup returns CDR1 MNHEY and CDR2 SMNVEV (reference sequence).

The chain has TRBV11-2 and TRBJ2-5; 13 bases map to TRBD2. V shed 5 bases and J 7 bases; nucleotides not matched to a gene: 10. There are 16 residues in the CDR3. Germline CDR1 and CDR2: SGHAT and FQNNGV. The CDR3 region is CASSILAGGYGATQYF. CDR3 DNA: TGTGCCAGCAGCATACTAGCGGGAGGGTACGGCGCGACCCAGTACTTC.

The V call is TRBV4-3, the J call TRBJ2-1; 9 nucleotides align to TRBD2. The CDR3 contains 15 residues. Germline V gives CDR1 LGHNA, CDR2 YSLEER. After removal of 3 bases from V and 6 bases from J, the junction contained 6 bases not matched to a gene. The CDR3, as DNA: TGCGCCAGCAGCCAGCCGGGACTAGCTCCCAATGAGCAGTTCTTC. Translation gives CASSQPGLAPNEQFF.

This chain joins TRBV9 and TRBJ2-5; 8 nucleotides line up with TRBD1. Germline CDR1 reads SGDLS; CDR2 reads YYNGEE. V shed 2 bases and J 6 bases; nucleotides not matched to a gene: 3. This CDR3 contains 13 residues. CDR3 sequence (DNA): TGTGCCAGCAGCGTTGGACAGGGAAAGACCCAGTACTTC. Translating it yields CASSVGQGKTQYF.

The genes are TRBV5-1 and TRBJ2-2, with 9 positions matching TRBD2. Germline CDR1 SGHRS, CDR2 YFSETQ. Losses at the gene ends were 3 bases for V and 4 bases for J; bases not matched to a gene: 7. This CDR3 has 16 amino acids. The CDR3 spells CASSSLAGAGTGELFF. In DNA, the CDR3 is TGCGCCAGCAGCTCTTTAGCGGGAGCAGGCACCGGGGAGCTGTTTTTT.

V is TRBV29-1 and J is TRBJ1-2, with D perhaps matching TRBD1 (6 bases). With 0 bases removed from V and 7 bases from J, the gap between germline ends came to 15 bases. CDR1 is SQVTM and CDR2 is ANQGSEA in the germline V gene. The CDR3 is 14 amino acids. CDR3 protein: CSVEEGATFLGYTF. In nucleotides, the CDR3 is TGCAGCGTTGAAGAGGGGGCCACCTTTCTTGGCTACACCTTC.

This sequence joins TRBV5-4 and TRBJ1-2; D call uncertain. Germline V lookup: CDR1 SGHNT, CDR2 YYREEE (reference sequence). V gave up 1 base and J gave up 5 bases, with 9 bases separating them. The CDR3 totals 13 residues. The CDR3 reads CASSLSEPYGYTF. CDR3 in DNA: TGTGCCAGCAGCTTGTCAGAACCGTATGGCTACACCTTC.

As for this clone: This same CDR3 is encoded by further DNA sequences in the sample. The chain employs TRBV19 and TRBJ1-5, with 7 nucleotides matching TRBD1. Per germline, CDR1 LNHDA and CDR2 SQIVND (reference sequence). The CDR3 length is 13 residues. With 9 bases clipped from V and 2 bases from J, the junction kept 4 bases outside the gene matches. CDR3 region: CASTDRGNQPQHF. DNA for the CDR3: TGTGCCAGCACAGACAGGGGCAATCAGCCCCAGCATTTT.

DNA of the CDR3: TGTGCCAGCACGGGTAGGGGGTTTAACACTGAAGCTTTCTTT. Amino acid sequence: CASTGRGFNTEAFF. This chain joins TRBV13 and TRBJ1-1; D possibly corresponds to TRBD1 (6 bases). V dropped 7 bases and J dropped 2 bases, with 14 bases sitting between them. This CDR3 contains 14 residues. Germline CDR1 is PRHDT and CDR2 is FYEKMQ (reference sequence).

For the CDR3, the DNA is TGCGCCAGCAGACTGCTAGCGGTCACAGATACGCAGTATTTT. Translating it yields CASRLLAVTDTQYF. The V call is TRBV5-1, the J call TRBJ2-3; 7 bases line up with TRBD2. The germline gives CDR1 SGHRS, CDR2 YFSETQ. J gave up 2 bases and V 5 bases, and 5 bases lay outside the gene matches. CDR3 length equals 14 residues.

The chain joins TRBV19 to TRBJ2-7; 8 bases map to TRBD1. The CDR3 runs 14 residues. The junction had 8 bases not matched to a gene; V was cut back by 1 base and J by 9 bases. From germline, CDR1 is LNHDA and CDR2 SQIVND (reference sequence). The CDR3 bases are TGTGCCAGTAGTATAGGGGGGACAGGAGGTGGGCAGTACTTC. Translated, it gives CASSIGGTGGGQYF. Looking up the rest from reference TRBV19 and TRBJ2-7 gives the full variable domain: DGGITQSPKYLFRKEGQNVTLSCEQNLNHDAMYWYRQDPGQGLRLIYYSQIVNDFQKGDIAEGYSVSREKKESFPLTVTSAQKNPTAFYLCASSIGGTGGGQYFGPGTRLTVT.